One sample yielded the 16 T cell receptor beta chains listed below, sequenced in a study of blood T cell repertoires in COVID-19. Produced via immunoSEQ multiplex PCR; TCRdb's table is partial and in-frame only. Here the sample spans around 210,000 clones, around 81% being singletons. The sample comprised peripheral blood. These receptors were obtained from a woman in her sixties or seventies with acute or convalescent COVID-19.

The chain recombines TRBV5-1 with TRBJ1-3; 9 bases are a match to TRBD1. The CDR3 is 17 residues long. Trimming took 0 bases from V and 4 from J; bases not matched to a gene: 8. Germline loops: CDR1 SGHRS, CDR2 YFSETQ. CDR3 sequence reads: CASSLGLQGAGGNTIYF. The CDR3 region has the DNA TGCGCCAGCAGCTTGGGTTTACAGGGGGCCGGAGGAAACACCATATATTTT.

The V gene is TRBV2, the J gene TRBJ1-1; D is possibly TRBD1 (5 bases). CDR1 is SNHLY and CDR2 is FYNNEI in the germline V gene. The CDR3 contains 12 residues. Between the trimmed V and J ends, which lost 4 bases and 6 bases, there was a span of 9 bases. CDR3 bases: TGTGCCAGCAGTGTGACAGAGGCTGAAGCTTTCTTT. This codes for CASSVTEAEAFF. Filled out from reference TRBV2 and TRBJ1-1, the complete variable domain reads EPEVTQTPSHQVTQMGQEVILRCVPISNHLYFYWYRQILGQKVEFLVSFYNNEISEKSEIFDDQFSVERPDGSNFTLKIRSTKLEDSAMYFCASSVTEAEAFFGQGTRLTVV.

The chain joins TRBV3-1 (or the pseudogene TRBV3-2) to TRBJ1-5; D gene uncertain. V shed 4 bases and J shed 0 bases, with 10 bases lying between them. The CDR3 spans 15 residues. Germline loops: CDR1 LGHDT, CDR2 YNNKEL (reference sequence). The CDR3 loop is CASSPNRDSNQPQHF. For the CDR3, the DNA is TGTGCCAGCAGCCCCAACAGAGATAGCAATCAGCCCCAGCATTTT.

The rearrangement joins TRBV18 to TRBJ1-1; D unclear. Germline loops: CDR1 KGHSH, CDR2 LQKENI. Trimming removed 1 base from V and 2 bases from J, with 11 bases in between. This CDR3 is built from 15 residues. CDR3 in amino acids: CASSPLDGVNTEAFF. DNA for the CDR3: TGTGCCAGCTCACCACTGGACGGGGTTAACACTGAAGCTTTCTTT.

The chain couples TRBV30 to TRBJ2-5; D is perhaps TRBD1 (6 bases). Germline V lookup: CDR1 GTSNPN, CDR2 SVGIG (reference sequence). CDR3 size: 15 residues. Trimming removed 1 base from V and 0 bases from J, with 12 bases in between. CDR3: CAWSGSRGNQETQYF. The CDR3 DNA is TGTGCCTGGAGTGGGTCCAGGGGAAACCAAGAGACCCAGTACTTC.

CDR3 in DNA: TGTGCCAGCAGCACTGGGAGGGCAGGGCCCTACGAGCAGTACTTC. This gives the protein CASSTGRAGPYEQYF. The rearrangement uses TRBV2 and TRBJ2-7, with TRBD2 identical over 7 bases. V was clipped by 6 bases and J by 2 bases; unmatched bases: 10. Germline V lookup: CDR1 SNHLY, CDR2 FYNNEI. The CDR3 runs to 15 residues.

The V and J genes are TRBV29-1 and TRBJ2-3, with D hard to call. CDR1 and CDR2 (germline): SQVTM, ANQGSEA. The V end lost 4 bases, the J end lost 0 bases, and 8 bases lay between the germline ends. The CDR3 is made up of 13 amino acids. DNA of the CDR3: TGCAGCGTTGCGTCAACTAGCACAGATACGCAGTATTTT. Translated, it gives CSVASTSTDTQYF.

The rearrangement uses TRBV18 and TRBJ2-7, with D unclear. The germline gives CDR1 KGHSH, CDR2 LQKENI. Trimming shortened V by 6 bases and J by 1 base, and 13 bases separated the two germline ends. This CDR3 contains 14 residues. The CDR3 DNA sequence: TGTGCCAGCTCCCCCGAGCCATCGTCCTACGAGCAGTACTTC. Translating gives CASSPEPSSYEQYF.

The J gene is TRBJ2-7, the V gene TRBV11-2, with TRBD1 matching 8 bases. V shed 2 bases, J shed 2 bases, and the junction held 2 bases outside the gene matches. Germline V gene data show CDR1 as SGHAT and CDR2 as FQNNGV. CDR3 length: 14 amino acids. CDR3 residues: CASSLSGGPYEQYF. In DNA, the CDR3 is TGTGCCAGCAGCTTATCAGGGGGCCCCTACGAGCAGTACTTC.

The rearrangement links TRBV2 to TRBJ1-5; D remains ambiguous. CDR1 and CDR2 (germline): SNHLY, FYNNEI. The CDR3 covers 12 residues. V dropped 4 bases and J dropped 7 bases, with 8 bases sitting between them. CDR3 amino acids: CASSGPGQPQHF. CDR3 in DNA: TGTGCCAGCAGTGGTCCGGGGCAGCCCCAGCATTTT.

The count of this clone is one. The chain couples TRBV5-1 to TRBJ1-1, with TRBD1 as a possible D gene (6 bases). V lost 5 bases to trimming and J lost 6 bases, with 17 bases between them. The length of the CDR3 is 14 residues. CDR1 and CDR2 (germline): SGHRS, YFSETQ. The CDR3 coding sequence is TGCGCCAGCAGAAGGGACATTTTCGCCCCTGAAGCTTTCTTT. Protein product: CASRRDIFAPEAFF.

CDR3 in amino acids: CASGLEGGRVYNEQFF. The DNA of the CDR3 is TGTGCCAGCGGCCTTGAGGGCGGGAGAGTATACAATGAGCAGTTCTTC. This sequence joins TRBV28 and TRBJ2-1; TRBD2 matches at 7 bases. The germline gives CDR1 MDHEN, CDR2 SYDVKM. There are 16 residues in the CDR3. V was clipped by 8 bases and J by 4 bases; unmatched bases: 14.

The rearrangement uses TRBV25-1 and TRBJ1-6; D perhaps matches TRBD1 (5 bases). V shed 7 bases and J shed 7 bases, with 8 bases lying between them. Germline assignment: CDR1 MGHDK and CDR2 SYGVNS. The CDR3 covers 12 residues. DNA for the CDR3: TGTGCCAGCAACAGGCTCAATTCACCCCTCCACTTT. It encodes CASNRLNSPLHF.

CDR3 DNA: TGTGCCAGCAGTTACTGGGGCGACTATGGCTACACCTTC. Protein: CASSYWGDYGYTF. The rearrangement uses TRBV6-5 and TRBJ1-2, with D possibly being TRBD1 (5 bases). Germline values: CDR1 MNHEY, CDR2 SVGAGI. This CDR3 region has 13 residues. V was pared by 1 base and J by 3 bases, with 6 bases between.

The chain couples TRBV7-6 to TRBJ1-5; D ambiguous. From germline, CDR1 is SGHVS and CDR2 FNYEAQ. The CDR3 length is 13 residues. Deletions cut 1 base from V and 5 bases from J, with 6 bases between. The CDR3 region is CASSLGEDQPQHF. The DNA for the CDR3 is TGTGCCAGCAGCTTAGGGGAGGATCAGCCCCAGCATTTT.

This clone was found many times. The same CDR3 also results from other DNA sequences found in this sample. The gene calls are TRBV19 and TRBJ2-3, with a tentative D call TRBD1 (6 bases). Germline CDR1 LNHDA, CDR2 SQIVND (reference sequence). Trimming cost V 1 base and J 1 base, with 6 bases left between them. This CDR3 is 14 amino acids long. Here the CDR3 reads CASSIGQGTDTQYF. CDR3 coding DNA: TGTGCCAGTAGTATAGGACAGGGCACAGATACGCAGTATTTT. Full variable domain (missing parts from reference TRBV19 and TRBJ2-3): DGGITQSPKYLFRKEGQNVTLSCEQNLNHDAMYWYRQDPGQGLRLIYYSQIVNDFQKGDIAEGYSVSREKKESFPLTVTSAQKNPTAFYLCASSIGQGTDTQYFGPGTRLTVL.